This TCR beta chain was identified during a study of blood T cell repertoires in COVID-19. Study overall: From the United States, Italy and Spain came samples of acute and convalescent COVID-19.

Clones were read by immunoSEQ multiplex PCR, and TCRdb kept only the in-frame ones, dropping some. The data hold more than 150,000 clones, with 75% to 80% observed a single time. Trimming cost V 1 base and J 3 bases, with 11 bases left between them. The CDR3 contains 15 residues. Sequenced sample: peripheral blood. This TCR derives from a woman in her 70s with acute or convalescent COVID-19. The chain uses TRBV5-7 and TRBJ1-5, with a possible D match to TRBD1 (6 bases). TRBV5-7 falls under the ORF class, with uncertain function. The CDR3 DNA sequence: TGTGCCAGCAGCTTGAGTTCAGGGGCCAATCAGCCCCAGCATTTT. Its translation is CASSLSSGANQPQHF.